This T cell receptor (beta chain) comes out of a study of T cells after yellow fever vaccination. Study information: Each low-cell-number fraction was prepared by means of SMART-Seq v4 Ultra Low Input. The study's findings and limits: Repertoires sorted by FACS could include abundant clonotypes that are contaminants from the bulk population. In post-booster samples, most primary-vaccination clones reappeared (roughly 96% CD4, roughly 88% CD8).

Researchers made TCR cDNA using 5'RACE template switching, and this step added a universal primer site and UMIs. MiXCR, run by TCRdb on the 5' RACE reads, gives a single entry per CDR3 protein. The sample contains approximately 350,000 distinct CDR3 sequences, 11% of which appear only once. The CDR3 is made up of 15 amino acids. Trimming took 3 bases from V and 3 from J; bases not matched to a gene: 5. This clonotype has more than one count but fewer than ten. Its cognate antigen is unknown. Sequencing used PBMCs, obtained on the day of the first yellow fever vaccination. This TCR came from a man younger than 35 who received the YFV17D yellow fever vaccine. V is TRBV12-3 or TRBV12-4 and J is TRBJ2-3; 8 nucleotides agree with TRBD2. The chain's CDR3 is CASSLTGGATDTQYF. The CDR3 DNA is TGTGCCAGCAGTTTGACGGGGGGGGCAACAGATACGCAGTATTTT.